Listed below are T cell receptor beta chains from one sample, sequenced in a study of cytomegalovirus exposure and HLA in healthy donors. Sequencing used immunoSEQ multiplex PCR; TCRdb keeps in-frame clones, though not all of them. Seen here are about 160,000 clones, 89% observed once, and the top ten hold more than 3.5%. The sample was PBMCs. Receptors originate from a man younger than 30 in good health and CMV-seropositive. The CDR3 runs from the conserved cysteine through the conserved F or W. The D gene is left open where the match is weak. Not every row has a clone size; where given, it reads once, few, many or a size class.

abundance: .; len: 15; j_gene: TRBJ2-7; d_gene: TRBD2; v_gene: TRBV7-6; CDR3nt: TGTGCCAGCAGCCCCCTAGCGGGAGCCACCTACGAGCAGTACTTC; CDR3aa: CASSPLAGATYEQYF
abundance: .; len: 16; j_gene: TRBJ2-5; d_gene: TRBD2; v_gene: TRBV19; CDR3nt: TGTGCCAGTAGTATGGGACTAGCGGGATTGCGGGAGACCCAGTACTTC; CDR3aa: CASSMGLAGLRETQYF
abundance: .; len: 15; j_gene: TRBJ1-4; d_gene: .; v_gene: TRBV23-1; CDR3nt: TGCGCCAGCAGACTGCGGGGGGTAACTAATGAAAAACTGTTTTTT; CDR3aa: CASRLRGVTNEKLFF
abundance: .; len: 19; j_gene: TRBJ1-1; d_gene: TRBD1; v_gene: TRBV5-1; CDR3nt: TGCGCCAGCAGCCCGTTGCGCCACAGGGGGAAGGAGATGAACACTGAAGCTTTCTTT; CDR3aa: CASSPLRHRGKEMNTEAFF
abundance: few; len: 15; j_gene: TRBJ2-7; d_gene: TRBD2; v_gene: TRBV4-1; CDR3nt: TGCGCCAGCAGCTTAAGCGGGAGTGGCTCCTACGAGCAGTACTTC; CDR3aa: CASSLSGSGSYEQYF
abundance: .; len: 21; j_gene: TRBJ2-3; d_gene: TRBD1; v_gene: TRBV15; CDR3nt: TGTGCCACCAGCAGAGTAAAACCGGGACAGGGACTTTGGGGGTCCCCAGATACGCAGTATTTT; CDR3aa: CATSRVKPGQGLWGSPDTQYF
abundance: .; len: 16; j_gene: TRBJ1-5; d_gene: .; v_gene: TRBV21-1; CDR3nt: TGTGCCAGCAGCAAGTCGCAAGGACAGACCAATCAGCCCCAGCATTTT; CDR3aa: CASSKSQGQTNQPQHF
abundance: .; len: 16; j_gene: TRBJ1-5; d_gene: TRBD1; v_gene: TRBV28; CDR3nt: TGTGCCAGCAGTTCTCTACAGGGGATCCGGGATCAGCCCCAGCATTTT; CDR3aa: CASSSLQGIRDQPQHF
abundance: .; len: 16; j_gene: TRBJ2-2; d_gene: .; v_gene: TRBV27; CDR3nt: TGTGCCAGCAGTTTATCTTCGAGGGGGGGTGCCGGGGAGCTGTTTTTT; CDR3aa: CASSLSSRGGAGELFF
abundance: .; len: 13; j_gene: TRBJ1-1; d_gene: .; v_gene: TRBV19; CDR3nt: TGTGCCAGTAGTAAGTCTGAGCTGTTCGGAGCTTTCTTT; CDR3aa: CASSKSELFGAFF
abundance: .; len: 13; j_gene: TRBJ2-1; d_gene: .; v_gene: TRBV15; CDR3nt: TGTGCCACCAAGGCAAGGACAGTTAATGAGCAGTTCTTC; CDR3aa: CATKARTVNEQFF
abundance: .; len: 14; j_gene: TRBJ2-3; d_gene: TRBD2; v_gene: TRBV11-3; CDR3nt: TGTGCCAGCAGCCCAGGACTAGCGGGAAACACGCAGTATTTT; CDR3aa: CASSPGLAGNTQYF
abundance: .; len: 16; j_gene: TRBJ2-2; d_gene: TRBD2; v_gene: TRBV11-1; CDR3nt: TGTGCCAGCAGCTTAACGTCTAGCGGGAGCTCCGGGGAGCTGTTTTTT; CDR3aa: CASSLTSSGSSGELFF
abundance: .; len: 16; j_gene: TRBJ2-3; d_gene: TRBD2; v_gene: TRBV5-8; CDR3nt: TGTGCCAGCAGCTTGGGTCAGCGGGGGGACTATGATACGCAGTATTTT; CDR3aa: CASSLGQRGDYDTQYF
abundance: .; len: 15; j_gene: TRBJ1-2; d_gene: TRBD1; v_gene: TRBV9; CDR3nt: TGTGCCAGCAGCATTACGACAGGGAGTAACTATGGCTACACCTTC; CDR3aa: CASSITTGSNYGYTF
abundance: few; len: 15; j_gene: TRBJ2-2; d_gene: TRBD1; v_gene: TRBV5-1; CDR3nt: TGCGCCAGCAGGGGCGGGACAGGGTCCACCGGGGAGCTGTTTTTT; CDR3aa: CASRGGTGSTGELFF
abundance: .; len: 14; j_gene: TRBJ2-1; d_gene: TRBD2; v_gene: TRBV7-8; CDR3nt: TGTGCCAGCATAAAGCGGGAGGGATACAATGAGCAGTTCTTC; CDR3aa: CASIKREGYNEQFF
abundance: .; len: 16; j_gene: TRBJ2-1; d_gene: .; v_gene: TRBV28; CDR3nt: TGTGCCAGCAGTTTAGCTAGTAGCGGCTCCTACAATGAGCAGTTCTTC; CDR3aa: CASSLASSGSYNEQFF
abundance: .; len: 16; j_gene: TRBJ2-2; d_gene: .; v_gene: TRBV9; CDR3nt: TGTGCCAGCAGCGTAATCGGGGAGTCTCTGCCCGGGGAGCTGTTTTTT; CDR3aa: CASSVIGESLPGELFF
abundance: .; len: 15; j_gene: TRBJ2-3; d_gene: TRBD2; v_gene: TRBV19; CDR3nt: TGTGCCAGTAGTCCCGATAGCGGGAGTGTAGATACGCAGTATTTT; CDR3aa: CASSPDSGSVDTQYF
abundance: .; len: 16; j_gene: TRBJ2-7; d_gene: .; v_gene: TRBV16; CDR3nt: TGTGCCAGCAGCCAGACCAGGGTCCTAAGCTCCTACGAGCAGTACTTC; CDR3aa: CASSQTRVLSSYEQYF
abundance: .; len: 16; j_gene: TRBJ2-5; d_gene: .; v_gene: TRBV29-1; CDR3nt: TGCAGCGTTGAAAAAATAGGGGAACCTATGGGAGAGACCCAGTACTTC; CDR3aa: CSVEKIGEPMGETQYF
abundance: .; len: 15; j_gene: TRBJ2-5; d_gene: TRBD2; v_gene: TRBV11-2; CDR3nt: TGTGCCAGCAGCCCACGGACTAGCGGGACAGAGACCCAGTACTTC; CDR3aa: CASSPRTSGTETQYF
abundance: few; len: 14; j_gene: TRBJ2-7; d_gene: TRBD2; v_gene: TRBV5-4; CDR3nt: TGTGCCAGCAGCTCGGGACTAGTAGGGTACGAGCAGTACTTC; CDR3aa: CASSSGLVGYEQYF
abundance: once; len: 13; j_gene: TRBJ2-7; d_gene: .; v_gene: TRBV7-3; CDR3nt: TGTGCCAGCAGCTCCTTGGACATTAACGAGCAGTACTTC; CDR3aa: CASSSLDINEQYF
abundance: .; len: 15; j_gene: TRBJ2-5; d_gene: .; v_gene: TRBV5-1; CDR3nt: TGCGCCAGCAGCTTTAGCGGAGCGGGTGGGGAGACCCAGTACTTC; CDR3aa: CASSFSGAGGETQYF
abundance: .; len: 12; j_gene: TRBJ2-7; d_gene: TRBD2; v_gene: TRBV2; CDR3nt: TGTGCCAGCAAGACTAGCGCGTACGAGCAGTACTTC; CDR3aa: CASKTSAYEQYF